A selection of T cell receptor beta chains follows, all from one sample in a study of shared clonotypes between healthy human individuals. The protocol was immunoSEQ multiplex PCR, while the TCRdb copy is restricted to in-frame clones and leaves out a portion. The sample yields just over 2,000,000 clones, 95% seen once. The sample comprised naive CD4+ T cells sorted from blood. The receptors were sampled from a man younger than 30 in good health. The CDR3 runs from the conserved cysteine through the conserved F or W. A D gene is named only where the DNA matches it firmly. A row's size may be missing; if present it is once, few, many or a size class.

DNA,CDR3,J,V,D,size
TGCGCCAGCAGACTAGAGCCCTACGAGCAGTACTTC,CASRLEPYEQYF,TRBJ2-7,TRBV10-2,.,.
TGTGCCAGCAGCTTAGGGGCAGCAAGTGGAAACACCATATATTTT,CASSLGAASGNTIYF,TRBJ1-3,TRBV7-9,.,.
TGTGCCAGCAGGACCGGGACGGCAAGTTGGGATACGCAGTATTTT,CASRTGTASWDTQYF,TRBJ2-3,TRBV6-5,.,.
TGCGCCAGCAGCCAAGATAGGCGGGGCGGAAACACCATATATTTT,CASSQDRRGGNTIYF,TRBJ1-3,TRBV4-1,.,.
TGTGCCAGCAGTGAAAGGGGGGTTGGCAATCAGCCCCAGCATTTT,CASSERGVGNQPQHF,TRBJ1-5,TRBV2,.,once
TGTGCCAGCAGTTTACCCCTGACTAGCGGGGTCACAGATACGCAGTATTTT,CASSLPLTSGVTDTQYF,TRBJ2-3,TRBV28,TRBD2,.
TGTGCCAGCAGCGGCGCCAGAAGTGAAAAACTGTTTTTT,CASSGARSEKLFF,TRBJ1-4,TRBV7-9,.,.
TGTGCCAGCATCCTTTGGGGAGACAGAAGTCAAATTCGGGATGGCTACACCTTC,CASILWGDRSQIRDGYTF,TRBJ1-2,TRBV25-1,.,.
TGTGCCAGTAGATGGGGGGACAGCTCTGGAAACACCATATATTTT,CASRWGDSSGNTIYF,TRBJ1-3,TRBV7-3,TRBD1,.
TGTGCCAGCAGTAGTGGGGGTATCCGGGCTTTCTACAATGAGCAGTTCTTC,CASSSGGIRAFYNEQFF,TRBJ2-1,TRBV2,.,.
TGTGCCAGCAGCCAAGATCTGGTATCGGGGAATGAGCAGTTCTTC,CASSQDLVSGNEQFF,TRBJ2-1,TRBV4-2,.,.